This T cell receptor beta chain derives from a study of T cells in Graves' hyperthyroidism and ophthalmopathy. Study in general: Blood from the periphery was taken at initial diagnosis, before any treatment.

It was RNA transcripts that yielded the amplified TCR beta CDR3 regions. A first-round RT-PCR of the TCR CDR3 used the HTBI primer set. Using its own MiXCR run on the multiplex PCR reads, TCRdb lists one record per CDR3 protein. The sample includes 550,000 to 600,000 distinct CDR3 sequences, approximately 16% of them seen just once. In the case of this clonotype: A read error may be the cause here, since a much bigger clone is one base away.

The CDR3 length is 15 residues. Trimming pared 4 bases from V and 3 bases from J, leaving 14 bases between. From germline, CDR1 is MNHNS and CDR2 SASEGT. The sequence was collected from a woman in her late teens or twenties with Graves' hyperthyroidism. The sample comprised blood. This rearrangement joins TRBV6-1 to TRBJ2-3; the D is unclear. The CDR3 is CASSVITLGTDTQYF. The CDR3 DNA follows: TGTGCCAGCAGTGTCATTACCTTAGGGACAGATACGCAGTATTTT.